This T cell receptor beta chain is drawn from a study of cytomegalovirus exposure and HLA in healthy donors. It was with 60 Vbeta and 13 Jbeta primers that the PCR ran. Libraries were prepared by immunoSEQ multiplex PCR; TCRdb keeps only in-frame clonotypes and omits some of them. The sample records some 65,000 clones, about 70% being singletons. Points from the study as a whole: Earlier results showed most TCR beta V segments being productive about 87% or about 30% of the time. There were a few CMV-associated chains whose specificity for CMV antigens was confirmed in vitro. CMV serostatus was the sole immune exposure data available.

Per the germline V gene, CDR1 is MNHNY and CDR2 is SVGAGI (reference sequence). The CDR3 extends over 13 amino acids. Trimming pared 6 bases from V and 1 base from J, leaving 9 bases between. As to this clone: What it binds is not known.

The sequencing sample was made of PBMCs. The clonotype originates from a woman in her 30s in good health and CMV-seronegative. This rearrangement joins TRBV6-6 to TRBJ1-1; possibly TRBD1 for D (6 bases). CDR3 nucleotide sequence: TGTGCCAGCAGAATGGGACAGAACACTGAAGCTTTCTTT. Translated, it gives CASRMGQNTEAFF.